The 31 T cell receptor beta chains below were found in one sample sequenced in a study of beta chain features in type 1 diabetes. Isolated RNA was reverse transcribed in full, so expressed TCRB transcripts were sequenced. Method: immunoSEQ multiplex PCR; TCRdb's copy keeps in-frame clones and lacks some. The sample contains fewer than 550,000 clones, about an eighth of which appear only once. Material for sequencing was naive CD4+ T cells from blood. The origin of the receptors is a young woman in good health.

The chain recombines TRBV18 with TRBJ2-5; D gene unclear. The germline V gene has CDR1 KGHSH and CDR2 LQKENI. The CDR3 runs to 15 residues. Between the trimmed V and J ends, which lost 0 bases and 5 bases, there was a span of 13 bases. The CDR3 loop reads CASSPPSQKTETQYF. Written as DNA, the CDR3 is TGTGCCAGCTCACCACCGAGCCAGAAGACGGAGACCCAGTACTTC.

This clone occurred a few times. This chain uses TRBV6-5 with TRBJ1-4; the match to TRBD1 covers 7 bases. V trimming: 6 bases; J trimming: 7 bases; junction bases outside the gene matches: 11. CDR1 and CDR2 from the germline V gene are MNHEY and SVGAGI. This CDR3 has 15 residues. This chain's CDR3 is CASSRHRGPIEKLFF. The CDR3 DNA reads TGTGCCAGCAGCCGTCACAGGGGACCAATTGAAAAACTGTTTTTT.

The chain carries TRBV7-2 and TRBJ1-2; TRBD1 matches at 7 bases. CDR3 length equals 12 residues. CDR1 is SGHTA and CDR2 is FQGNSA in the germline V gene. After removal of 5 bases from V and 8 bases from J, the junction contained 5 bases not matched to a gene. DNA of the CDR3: TGTGCCAGCAGCATGACAGGGAGAGGCTACACCTTC. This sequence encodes CASSMTGRGYTF.

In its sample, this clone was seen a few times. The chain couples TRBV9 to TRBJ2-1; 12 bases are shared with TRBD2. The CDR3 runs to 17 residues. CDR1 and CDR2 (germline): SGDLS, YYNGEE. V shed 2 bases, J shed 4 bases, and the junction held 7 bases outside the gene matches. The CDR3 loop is CASSVHSLAGGYNEQFF. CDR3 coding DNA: TGTGCCAGCAGCGTCCATTCACTAGCGGGGGGATACAATGAGCAGTTCTTC.

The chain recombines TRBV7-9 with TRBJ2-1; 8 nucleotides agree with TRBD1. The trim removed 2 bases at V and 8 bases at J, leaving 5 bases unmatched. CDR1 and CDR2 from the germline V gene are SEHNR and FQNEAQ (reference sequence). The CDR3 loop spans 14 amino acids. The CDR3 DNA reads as TGTGCCAGCAGCTTACAGGGGGCGTTGGATGAGCAGTTCTTC. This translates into CASSLQGALDEQFF.

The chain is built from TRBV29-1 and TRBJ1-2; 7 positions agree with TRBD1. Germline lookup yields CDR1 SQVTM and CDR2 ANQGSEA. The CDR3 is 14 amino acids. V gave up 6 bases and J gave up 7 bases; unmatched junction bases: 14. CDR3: CSVPRTGSGVGYTF. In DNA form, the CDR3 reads TGCAGCGTACCTAGGACAGGCTCTGGGGTTGGCTACACCTTC.

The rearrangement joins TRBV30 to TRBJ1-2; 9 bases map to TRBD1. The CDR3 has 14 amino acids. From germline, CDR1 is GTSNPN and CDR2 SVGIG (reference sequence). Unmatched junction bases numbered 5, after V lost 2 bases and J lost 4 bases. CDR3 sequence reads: CAWSMTGGPYGYTF. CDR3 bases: TGTGCCTGGAGTATGACAGGGGGACCCTATGGCTACACCTTC.

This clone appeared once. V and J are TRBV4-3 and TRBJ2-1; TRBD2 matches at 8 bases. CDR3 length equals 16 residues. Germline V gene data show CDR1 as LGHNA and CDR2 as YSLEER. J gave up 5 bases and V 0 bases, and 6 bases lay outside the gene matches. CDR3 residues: CASSQDSSGSNNEQFF. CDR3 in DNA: TGCGCCAGCAGCCAAGATTCAAGCGGGAGCAACAATGAGCAGTTCTTC.

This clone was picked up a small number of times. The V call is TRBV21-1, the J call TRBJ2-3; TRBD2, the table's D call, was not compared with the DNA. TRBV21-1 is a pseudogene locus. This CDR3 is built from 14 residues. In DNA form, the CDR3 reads TGTGCCAGCCAGTCCGGGGGAGGCACAGATACGCAGTATTTT. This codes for CASQSGGGTDTQYF.

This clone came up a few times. CDR3 bases: TGTGCCAGCAGTGGAGGGGTTGGACTGTTTTTT. Its protein product is CASSGGVGLFF. The chain uses TRBV2 and TRBJ1-4; D is perhaps TRBD1 (5 bases). In germline, CDR1 is SNHLY, CDR2 FYNNEI. V lost 4 bases and J lost 13, with 10 bases in between. The CDR3 is 11 residues long.

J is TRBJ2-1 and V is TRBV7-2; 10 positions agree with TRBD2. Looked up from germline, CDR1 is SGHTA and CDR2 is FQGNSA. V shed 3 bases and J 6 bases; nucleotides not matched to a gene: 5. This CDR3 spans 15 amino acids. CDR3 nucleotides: TGTGCCAGCAGCTTCACAGCGGGAGGGTTCAATGAGCAGTTCTTC. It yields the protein CASSFTAGGFNEQFF.

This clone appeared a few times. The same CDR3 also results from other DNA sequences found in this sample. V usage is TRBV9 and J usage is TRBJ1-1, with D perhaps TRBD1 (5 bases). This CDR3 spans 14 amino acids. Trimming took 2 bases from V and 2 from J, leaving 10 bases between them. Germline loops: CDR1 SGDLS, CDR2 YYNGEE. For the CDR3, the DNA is TGTGCCAGCAGCGTCCAGGGTACAAACACTGAAGCTTTCTTT. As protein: CASSVQGTNTEAFF.

DNA of the CDR3: TGCGCCAGCAGCCAGAACAGACGCACAGATACGCAGTATTTT. It encodes CASSQNRRTDTQYF. This chain joins TRBV4-1 and TRBJ2-3, with D hard to call. Between the trimmed V and J ends, which lost 3 bases and 1 base, there was a span of 8 bases. Per germline, CDR1 MGHRA and CDR2 YSYEKL. This CDR3 has 14 amino acids.

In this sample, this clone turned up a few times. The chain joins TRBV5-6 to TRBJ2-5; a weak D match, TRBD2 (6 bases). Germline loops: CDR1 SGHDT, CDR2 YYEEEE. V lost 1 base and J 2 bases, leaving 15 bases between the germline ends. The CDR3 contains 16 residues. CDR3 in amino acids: CASSLPPSAGQETQYF. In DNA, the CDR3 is TGTGCCAGCAGCTTGCCCCCTTCGGCGGGGCAAGAGACCCAGTACTTC.

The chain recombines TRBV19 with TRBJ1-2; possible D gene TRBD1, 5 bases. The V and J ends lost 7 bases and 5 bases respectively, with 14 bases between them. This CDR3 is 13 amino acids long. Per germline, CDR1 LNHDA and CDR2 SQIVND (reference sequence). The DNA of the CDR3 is TGTGCCAGTACTCCAGGGCTGCGATATGGCTACACCTTC. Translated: CASTPGLRYGYTF.

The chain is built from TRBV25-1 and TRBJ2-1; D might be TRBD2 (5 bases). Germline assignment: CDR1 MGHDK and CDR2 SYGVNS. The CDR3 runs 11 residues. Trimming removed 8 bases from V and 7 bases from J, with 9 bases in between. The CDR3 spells CASVDWNEQFF. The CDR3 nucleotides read TGTGCCAGCGTGGACTGGAATGAGCAGTTCTTC.

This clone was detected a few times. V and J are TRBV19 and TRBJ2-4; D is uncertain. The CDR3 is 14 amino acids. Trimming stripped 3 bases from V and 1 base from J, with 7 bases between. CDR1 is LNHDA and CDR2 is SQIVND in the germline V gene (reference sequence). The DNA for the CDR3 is TGTGCCAGTAGTATTTTATTCGCCAAAAACATTCAGTACTTC. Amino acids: CASSILFAKNIQYF. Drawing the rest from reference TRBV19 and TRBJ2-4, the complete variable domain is DGGITQSPKYLFRKEGQNVTLSCEQNLNHDAMYWYRQDPGQGLRLIYYSQIVNDFQKGDIAEGYSVSREKKESFPLTVTSAQKNPTAFYLCASSILFAKNIQYFGAGTRLSVL.

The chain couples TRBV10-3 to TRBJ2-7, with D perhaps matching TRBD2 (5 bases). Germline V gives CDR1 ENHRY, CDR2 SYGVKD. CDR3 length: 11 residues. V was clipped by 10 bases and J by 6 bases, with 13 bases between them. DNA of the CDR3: TGTGCCAAACACCAACGGGGCGAGCAGTACTTC. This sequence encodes CAKHQRGEQYF.

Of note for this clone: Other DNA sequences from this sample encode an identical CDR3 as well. In nucleotides, the CDR3 is TGTGCCAGCAGCGTAGGGACAGGGAGCTACAATGAGCAGTTCTTC. Amino acids: CASSVGTGSYNEQFF. The chain carries TRBV9 and TRBJ2-1, with 8 bases that match TRBD1. The CDR3 runs to 15 residues. The germline CDR1 and CDR2 sequences are SGDLS and YYNGEE. Losses at the gene ends were 0 bases for V and 3 bases for J; bases not matched to a gene: 2.

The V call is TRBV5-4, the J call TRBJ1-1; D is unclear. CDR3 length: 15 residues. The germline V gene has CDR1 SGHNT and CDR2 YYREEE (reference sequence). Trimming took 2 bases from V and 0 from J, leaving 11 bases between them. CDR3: CASSLEPGVNTEAFF. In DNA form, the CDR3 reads TGTGCCAGCAGCTTAGAGCCAGGAGTGAACACTGAAGCTTTCTTT. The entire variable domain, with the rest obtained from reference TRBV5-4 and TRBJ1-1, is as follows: ETGVTQSPTHLIKTRGQQVTLRCSSQSGHNTVSWYQQALGQGPQFIFQYYREEENGRGNFPPRFSGLQFPNYSSELNVNALELDDSALYLCASSLEPGVNTEAFFGQGTRLTVV.

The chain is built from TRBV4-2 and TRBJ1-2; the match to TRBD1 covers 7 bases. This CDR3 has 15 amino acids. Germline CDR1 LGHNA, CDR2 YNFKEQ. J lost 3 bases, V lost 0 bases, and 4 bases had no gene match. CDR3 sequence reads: CASSQEDRLDYGYTF. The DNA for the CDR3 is TGTGCCAGCAGCCAAGAGGACAGGCTCGACTATGGCTACACCTTC.

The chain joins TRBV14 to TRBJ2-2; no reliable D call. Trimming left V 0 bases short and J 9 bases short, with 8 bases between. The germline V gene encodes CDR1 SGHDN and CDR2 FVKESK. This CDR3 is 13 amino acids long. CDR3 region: CASSQDLRRELFF. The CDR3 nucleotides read TGTGCCAGCAGCCAAGATTTACGCCGGGAGCTGTTTTTT.

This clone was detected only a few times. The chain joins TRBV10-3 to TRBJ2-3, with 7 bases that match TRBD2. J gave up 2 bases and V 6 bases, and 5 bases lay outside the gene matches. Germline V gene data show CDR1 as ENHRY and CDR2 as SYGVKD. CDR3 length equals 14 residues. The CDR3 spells CAIRGTKLTDTQYF. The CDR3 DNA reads TGTGCCATCAGGGGGACTAAACTCACAGATACGCAGTATTTT.

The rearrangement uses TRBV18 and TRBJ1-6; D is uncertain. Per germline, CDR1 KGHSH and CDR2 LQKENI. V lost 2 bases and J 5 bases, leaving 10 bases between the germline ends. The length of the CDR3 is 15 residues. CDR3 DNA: TGTGCCAGCTCACCAGAGGGTGGGGATAATTCACCCCTCCACTTT. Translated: CASSPEGGDNSPLHF.

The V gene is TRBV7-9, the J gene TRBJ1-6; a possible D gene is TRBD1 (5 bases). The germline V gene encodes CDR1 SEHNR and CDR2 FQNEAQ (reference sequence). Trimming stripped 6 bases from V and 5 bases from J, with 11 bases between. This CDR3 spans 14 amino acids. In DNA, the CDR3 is TGTGCCAGCAGTCGGGACGGACATAATTCACCCCTCCACTTT. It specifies CASSRDGHNSPLHF.

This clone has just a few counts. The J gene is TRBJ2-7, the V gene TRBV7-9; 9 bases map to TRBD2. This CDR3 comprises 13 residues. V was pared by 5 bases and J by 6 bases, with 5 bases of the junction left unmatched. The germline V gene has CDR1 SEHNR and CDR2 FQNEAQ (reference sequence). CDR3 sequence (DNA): TGTGCCAGCAGCCTTGGACTAGCGAGCGAGCAGTACTTC. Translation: CASSLGLASEQYF.

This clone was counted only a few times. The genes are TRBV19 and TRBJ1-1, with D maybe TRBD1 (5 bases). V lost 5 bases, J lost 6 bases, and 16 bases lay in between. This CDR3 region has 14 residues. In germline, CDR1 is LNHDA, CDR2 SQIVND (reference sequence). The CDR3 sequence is CASSPGTSRSEAFF. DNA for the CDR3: TGTGCCAGTAGTCCAGGGACGTCCCGCTCTGAAGCTTTCTTT.

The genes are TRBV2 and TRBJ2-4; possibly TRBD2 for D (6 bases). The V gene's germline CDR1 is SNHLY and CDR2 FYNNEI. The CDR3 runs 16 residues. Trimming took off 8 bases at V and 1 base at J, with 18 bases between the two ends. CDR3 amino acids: CASGDRRDLAKNIQYF. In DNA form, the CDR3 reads TGTGCCAGCGGGGATCGGAGGGATTTGGCCAAAAACATTCAGTACTTC.

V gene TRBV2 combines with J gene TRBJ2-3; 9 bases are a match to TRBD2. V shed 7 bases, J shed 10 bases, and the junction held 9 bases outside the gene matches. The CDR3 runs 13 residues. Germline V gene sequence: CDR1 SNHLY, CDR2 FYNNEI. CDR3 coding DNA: TGTGCCAGCAATAAGGGACTAGCAAATCCGCAGTATTTT. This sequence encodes CASNKGLANPQYF. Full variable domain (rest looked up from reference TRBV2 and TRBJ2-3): EPEVTQTPSHQVTQMGQEVILRCVPISNHLYFYWYRQILGQKVEFLVSFYNNEISEKSEIFDDQFSVERPDGSNFTLKIRSTKLEDSAMYFCASNKGLANPQYFGPGTRLTVL.

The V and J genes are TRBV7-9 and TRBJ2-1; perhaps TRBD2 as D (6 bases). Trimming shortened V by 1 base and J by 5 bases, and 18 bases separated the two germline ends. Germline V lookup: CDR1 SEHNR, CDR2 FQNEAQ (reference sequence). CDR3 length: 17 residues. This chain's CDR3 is CASSLDLAGLSNNEQFF. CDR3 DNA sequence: TGTGCCAGCAGCTTAGATTTGGCGGGATTGTCTAACAATGAGCAGTTCTTC.

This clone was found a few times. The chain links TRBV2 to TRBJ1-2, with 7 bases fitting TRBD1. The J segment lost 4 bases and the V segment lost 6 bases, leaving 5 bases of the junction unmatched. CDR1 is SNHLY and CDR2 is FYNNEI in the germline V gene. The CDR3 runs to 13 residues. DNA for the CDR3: TGTGCCAGCAGGACGGGACAGTCCTATGGCTACACCTTC. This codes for CASRTGQSYGYTF.